This T cell receptor beta chain was obtained from a study of regulatory T cells in long-lasting Graves disease. Across the study: Patients with new Graves' disease had used antithyroid drugs below 3 months.

Building the TCR beta libraries relied on iRepertoire HTBI primers, and CDR3 regions underwent Arm-PCR. TCRdb re-analysed the multiplex PCR reads in MiXCR, keeping a single row per CDR3 protein. The sample comprises 520,000 or so distinct CDR3 sequences, approximately 12% of which are singletons, and more than 8% rests with the top ten. Sample time point: newly diagnosed GD, antithyroid drugs for less than 3 months. Scientists built the TCR library using RNA that was extracted from PBMCs. A roughly 8.3-milliliter sample of peripheral blood was drawn into EDTA tubes. Study-wide points: Persistent Graves' disease cases displayed lower TCR diversity than newly diagnosed ones.

Trimming took 5 bases from V and 1 from J, leaving 18 bases between them. CDR3 length: 17 residues. Germline V gene sequence: CDR1 KGHSH, CDR2 LQKENI. About this clonotype itself: Its matching antigen is unknown.

Separately, the same data were catalogued under a study of T cells in Graves' hyperthyroidism and ophthalmopathy. Turning to that study: Researchers ran a first-round RT-PCR on the TCR CDR3 using the HTBI primer set.

The rearrangement links TRBV18 to TRBJ2-1, with D maybe TRBD2 (7 bases). The source is a woman aged 25 to 39 with Graves disease. The sample was peripheral blood mononuclear cells (PBMCs), taken at new diagnosis, from a patient treated with antithyroid drugs. The CDR3: CASSTRGGQRSYNEQFF. CDR3 coding DNA: TGTGCCAGCTCAACTAGGGGGGGCCAAAGGTCCTACAATGAGCAGTTCTTC.